The count of the clone carrying this T cell receptor (beta chain) is one. The data derive from a study of naive CD8 T cells in extremely preterm neonates. Germline V lookup: CDR1 SGHDN, CDR2 FVKESK. CDR3 length equals 14 residues. V dropped 4 bases and J dropped 4; count of bases not matched to a gene: 4. TCRdb's copy holds only in-frame clones and misses some; the assay was immunoSEQ multiplex PCR. The sample yields more than 7,000 clones, 90% to 95% seen once. Deliveries were elective term cesareans at roughly 37-43 weeks, with no labor or membrane rupture. Live Annexin V-negative naive CD3+CD8+CD45RA+CCR7+ T cells were sorted.

The chain links TRBV14 to TRBJ1-2; 9 bases are a match to TRBD1. The receptor comes from a newborn in good health. The sequencing input was naive CD8+ T cells from cord blood. The CDR3 region is CASSPGQGPYGYTF. For the CDR3, the DNA is TGTGCCAGCAGCCCCGGACAGGGGCCCTATGGCTACACCTTC.